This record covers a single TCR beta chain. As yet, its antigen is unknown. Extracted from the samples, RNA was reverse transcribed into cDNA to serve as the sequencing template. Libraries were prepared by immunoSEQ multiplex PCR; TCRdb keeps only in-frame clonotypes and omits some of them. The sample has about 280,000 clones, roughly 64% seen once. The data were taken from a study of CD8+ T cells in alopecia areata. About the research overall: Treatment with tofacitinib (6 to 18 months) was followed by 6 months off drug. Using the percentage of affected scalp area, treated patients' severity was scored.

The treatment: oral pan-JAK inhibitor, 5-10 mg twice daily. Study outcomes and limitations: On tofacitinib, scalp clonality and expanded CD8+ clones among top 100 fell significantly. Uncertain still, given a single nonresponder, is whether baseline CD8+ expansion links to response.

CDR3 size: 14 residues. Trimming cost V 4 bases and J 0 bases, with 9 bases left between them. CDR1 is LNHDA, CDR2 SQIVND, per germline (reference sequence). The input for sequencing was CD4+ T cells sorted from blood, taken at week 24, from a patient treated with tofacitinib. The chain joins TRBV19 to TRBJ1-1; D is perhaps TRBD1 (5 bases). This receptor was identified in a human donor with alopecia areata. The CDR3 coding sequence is TGTGCCAGTAGTACCAGGGCTTTGAACACTGAAGCTTTCTTT. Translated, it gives CASSTRALNTEAFF. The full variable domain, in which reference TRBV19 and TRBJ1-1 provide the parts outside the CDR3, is DGGITQSPKYLFRKEGQNVTLSCEQNLNHDAMYWYRQDPGQGLRLIYYSQIVNDFQKGDIAEGYSVSREKKESFPLTVTSAQKNPTAFYLCASSTRALNTEAFFGQGTRLTVV.